The 23 T cell receptor beta chains below come from one sample, sequenced in a study of cytomegalovirus exposure and HLA in healthy donors. The PCR had 60 Vbeta and 13 Jbeta primers. This table comes from immunoSEQ multiplex PCR, and its TCRdb copy is limited to in-frame clones, with some not included. The data contain more than 100,000 clones, roughly 78% of them singletons. The specimen sequenced was PBMCs. The source of these receptors is a man aged 45-65 years in good health and CMV-seropositive.

The chain couples TRBV19 to TRBJ2-5; 9 bases fit TRBD1. The J call could be wrong; TRBJ2-7 is a better fit for the DNA end. Germline V lookup: CDR1 LNHDA, CDR2 SQIVND (reference sequence). The CDR3 consists of 14 residues. In DNA form, the CDR3 reads TGTGCCAGTAGGGACAGGGGCCGTGGTGGCGAGCAGTACTTC. This translates into CASRDRGRGGEQYF.

In its sample, this clone was seen once. The sample carries other DNA sequences with the same CDR3. The V gene is TRBV5-1, the J gene TRBJ2-1; 13 positions match TRBD2. The germline gives CDR1 SGHRS, CDR2 YFSETQ. Unmatched junction bases numbered 0, after V lost 0 bases and J lost 3 bases. The CDR3 runs to 16 residues. The CDR3 here is CASSLGLAGGYNEQFF. In DNA form, the CDR3 reads TGCGCCAGCAGCTTGGGACTAGCGGGAGGCTACAATGAGCAGTTCTTC.

This sequence joins TRBV10-1 and TRBJ1-3; no clear D gene. Germline CDR1 and CDR2: WNHNN and SYGVQD (reference sequence). This CDR3 is built from 14 residues. V lost 4 bases, J lost 0 bases, and 7 bases lay in between. CDR3 region: CASSAPSSGNTIYF. The CDR3 coding sequence is TGCGCCAGCAGTGCACCTAGCTCTGGAAACACCATATATTTT.

As regards this clone: At one boundary the junction diverges from the germline segment, which might be a read error. The gene calls are TRBV7-9 and TRBJ2-7, with a weak D call TRBD1 (6 bases). CDR3 length equals 16 residues. The germline V gene has CDR1 SEHNR and CDR2 FQNEAQ (reference sequence). The CDR3 DNA is TGTTCCAGCAGCTTAGTAAGGGGGTTTAGCTCCTACGAGCAGTACTTC. Amino acids: CSSSLVRGFSSYEQYF. The full variable domain, with the rest looked up from reference TRBV7-9 and TRBJ2-7, is DTGVSQNPRHKITKRGQNVTFRCDPISEHNRLYWYRQTLGQGPEFLTYFQNEAQLEKSRLLSDRFSAERPKGSFSTLEIQRTEQGDSAMYLCSSSLVRGFSSYEQYFGPGTRLTVT.

The chain carries TRBV6-1 and TRBJ1-1; 8 nucleotides agree with TRBD1. This CDR3 contains 14 residues. CDR1 and CDR2 from the germline V gene are MNHNS and SASEGT. Trimming removed 5 bases from V and 6 bases from J; junction bases left unmatched: 8. CDR3 in amino acids: CASSKQGVGAEAFF. CDR3 DNA: TGTGCCAGCAGTAAACAGGGGGTTGGAGCTGAAGCTTTCTTT.

This chain links TRBV6-1 with TRBJ2-7; D possibly corresponds to TRBD1 (6 bases). Trimming shortened V by 4 bases and J by 3 bases, and 13 bases separated the two germline ends. The CDR3 runs to 14 residues. Germline lookup yields CDR1 MNHNS and CDR2 SASEGT. The CDR3 loop is CASSVAGTLYEQYF. The DNA of the CDR3 is TGTGCCAGCAGTGTAGCCGGGACACTCTACGAGCAGTACTTC.

V and J are TRBV4-1 and TRBJ1-2; TRBD1 aligns across 8 bases. Germline V lookup: CDR1 MGHRA, CDR2 YSYEKL. The CDR3 is made up of 16 amino acids. The V gene end was trimmed by 0 bases and the J gene end by 5 bases; junction bases not matched to a gene: 8. The CDR3 DNA sequence: TGCGCCAGCAGCCAAGATCCCGGACAGGGCGGGTATGGCTACACCTTC. Protein: CASSQDPGQGGYGYTF.

The chain carries TRBV27 and TRBJ1-4; TRBD1 might be the D (6 bases). The germline V gene has CDR1 MNHEY and CDR2 SMNVEV (reference sequence). V gave up 6 bases and J gave up 6 bases, with 11 bases separating them. CDR3 size: 13 residues. The CDR3 reads CASRLHRDEKLFF. CDR3 nucleotides: TGTGCCAGCAGGCTCCACAGGGATGAAAAACTGTTTTTT.

Only one count was recorded for this clone. The rearrangement uses TRBV29-1 and TRBJ1-2; D is possibly TRBD1 (6 bases). This CDR3 has 13 amino acids. The germline V gene encodes CDR1 SQVTM and CDR2 ANQGSEA. The V end was cut by 7 bases, the J end by 6 bases, with 18 bases between. This CDR3 reads CSDWTDQGNGYTF. DNA for the CDR3: TGCAGCGACTGGACAGATCAGGGAAATGGCTACACCTTC.

The rearrangement joins TRBV5-4 to TRBJ2-3, with D possibly being TRBD2 (6 bases). Germline V lookup: CDR1 SGHNT, CDR2 YYREEE (reference sequence). The CDR3 is made up of 16 amino acids. Trimming cost V 2 bases and J 3 bases, with 16 bases left between them. The CDR3 nucleotides read TGTGCCAGCAGCTTCGGAGGGCGACTCGGGACAGATACGCAGTATTTT. Translation gives CASSFGGRLGTDTQYF. Filled out from reference TRBV5-4 and TRBJ2-3, the complete variable domain reads ETGVTQSPTHLIKTRGQQVTLRCSSQSGHNTVSWYQQALGQGPQFIFQYYREEENGRGNFPPRFSGLQFPNYSSELNVNALELDDSALYLCASSFGGRLGTDTQYFGPGTRLTVL.

This CDR3 is CASGLQQGDLSNEQFF. The DNA of the CDR3 is TGTGCCAGCGGTCTTCAACAGGGGGACTTAAGCAATGAGCAGTTCTTC. The chain has TRBV9 and TRBJ2-1; 8 nucleotides line up with TRBD1. J gave up 6 bases and V 7 bases, and 15 bases lay outside the gene matches. Looked up from germline, CDR1 is SGDLS and CDR2 is YYNGEE. The CDR3 sequence is 16 residues long.

The chain couples TRBV9 to TRBJ1-6; a possible D gene is TRBD1 (5 bases). This CDR3 spans 14 amino acids. The V end lost 3 bases, the J end lost 7 bases, and 11 bases lay between the germline ends. Per the germline V gene, CDR1 is SGDLS and CDR2 is YYNGEE. The CDR3 sequence: CASSANQGNSPLHF. As DNA, the CDR3 is TGTGCCAGCAGCGCCAATCAGGGAAATTCACCCCTCCACTTT.

The chain uses TRBV7-3 and TRBJ2-1; 11 bases align to TRBD1. Losses at the gene ends were 5 bases for V and 7 bases for J; bases not matched to a gene: 7. Per the germline V gene, CDR1 is SGHTA and CDR2 is FQGTGA. The CDR3 contains 15 residues. The CDR3 is CASSEGTGGLNEQFF. In nucleotides, the CDR3 is TGTGCCAGCAGCGAGGGGACAGGGGGTCTAAATGAGCAGTTCTTC.

The chain has TRBV6-4 and TRBJ1-5; D is unresolved. Germline CDR1 and CDR2: MRHNA and SNTAGT. This CDR3 spans 16 amino acids. The V gene lost 7 bases and the J gene lost 2 bases, with 18 bases spanning the gap. CDR3 protein: CASNHPAGLGNQPQHF. CDR3 nucleotide sequence: TGTGCCAGCAACCACCCAGCGGGCTTGGGCAATCAGCCCCAGCATTTT.

This clone was recorded a few times. This sequence joins TRBV7-9 and TRBJ1-2; D not certain. CDR3 length: 15 residues. V was pared by 4 bases and J by 5 bases, with 17 bases between. Germline V gives CDR1 SEHNR, CDR2 FQNEAQ (reference sequence). CDR3 residues: CASSSGLTRGYGYTF. The DNA of the CDR3 is TGTGCCAGCAGCTCGGGCCTAACCCGGGGATATGGCTACACCTTC.

The V call is TRBV7-9, the J call TRBJ2-1; TRBD1 aligns across 7 bases. CDR3 length equals 12 residues. The V gene end was trimmed by 8 bases and the J gene end by 3 bases; junction bases not matched to a gene: 1. Germline V gene data show CDR1 as SEHNR and CDR2 as FQNEAQ (reference sequence). In DNA form, the CDR3 reads TGTGCCAGCGGACAGGACTACAATGAGCAGTTCTTC. This encodes CASGQDYNEQFF. Variable domain in full (rest from reference TRBV7-9 and TRBJ2-1): DTGVSQNPRHKITKRGQNVTFRCDPISEHNRLYWYRQTLGQGPEFLTYFQNEAQLEKSRLLSDRFSAERPKGSFSTLEIQRTEQGDSAMYLCASGQDYNEQFFGPGTRLTVL.

This chain joins TRBV4-3 and TRBJ2-6; D perhaps matches TRBD1 (5 bases). The CDR3 is made up of 16 amino acids. The V gene lost 0 bases and the J gene lost 6 bases, with 12 bases spanning the gap. Per germline, CDR1 LGHNA and CDR2 YSLEER. The CDR3 loop is CASSQDQQAEANVLTF. CDR3 in DNA: TGCGCCAGCAGCCAAGATCAACAGGCCGAGGCCAACGTCCTGACTTTC.

This clone showed up just once. J is TRBJ1-4 and V is TRBV5-8, with 10 bases fitting TRBD1. The CDR3 extends over 16 amino acids. Germline V CDR1 and CDR2: SGHTS, YDEGEE. The V segment lost 4 bases and the J segment 7 bases; nucleotides outside the gene matches: 10. CDR3 DNA sequence: TGTGCCAGCAGCCCTGGACAGGGGGTTCTTGGTGAAAAACTGTTTTTT. Translating it yields CASSPGQGVLGEKLFF.

The chain couples TRBV21-1 to TRBJ1-2. TRBV21-1 is shown as a pseudogene. CDR3 length: 16 residues. CDR3 sequence reads: CASSKWGREVIYGYTF. CDR3 nucleotides: TGTGCCAGCAGCAAATGGGGTCGGGAGGTAATCTATGGCTACACCTTC.

The J gene is TRBJ1-2, the V gene TRBV6-1; no clear D. CDR1 and CDR2 from the germline V gene are MNHNS and SASEGT. Trimming pared 1 base from V and 8 bases from J, leaving 14 bases between. This CDR3 is 14 amino acids long. CDR3 sequence (DNA): TGTGCCAGCAGTGAAGGAAGGTTCGCCGGGGGCTACACCTTC. Amino acids: CASSEGRFAGGYTF.

This chain joins TRBV16 and TRBJ2-7; D possibly corresponds to TRBD1 (5 bases). CDR3 length: 13 amino acids. The germline V gene encodes CDR1 KGHSY and CDR2 FQNENV. Trimming cost V 0 bases and J 5 bases, with 8 bases left between them. The CDR3 protein is CASSQSQGNEQYF. The CDR3 region has the DNA TGTGCCAGCAGCCAATCGCAGGGTAACGAGCAGTACTTC.

The chain couples TRBV7-2 to TRBJ2-5; TRBD2 might be the D (6 bases). The germline V gene has CDR1 SGHTA and CDR2 FQGNSA. The CDR3 sequence is 15 residues long. V was clipped by 0 bases and J by 2 bases, with 10 bases between them. Here the CDR3 DNA reads TGTGCCAGCAGCTTAGCGGGAGGACAACAAGAGACCCAGTACTTC. It encodes CASSLAGGQQETQYF.

The rearrangement uses TRBV7-9 and TRBJ2-3; D is unclear. V was pared by 5 bases and J by 0 bases, with 18 bases between. Germline assignment: CDR1 SEHNR and CDR2 FQNEAQ (reference sequence). The CDR3 covers 17 residues. CDR3 residues: CASSPPTVVPSTDTQYF. The DNA of the CDR3 is TGTGCCAGCAGCCCCCCCACCGTAGTCCCTAGCACAGATACGCAGTATTTT.